Given below is one T cell receptor beta chain in context. The antigen is undetermined. The sample originates from a study of post-analysis software for immune sequencing data. Study-level findings and limits: Same-batch preparations were strongly co-clustered by F measure. Among multiple sclerosis patients, normalized Chao1 diversity was significantly below that of controls.

The authors incorporated unique molecular identifiers into the TCR beta cDNA libraries. cDNA molecules numbering roughly 0.5 million came from approximately 1 to 10 million T cells. A single record per CDR3 protein comes from TCRdb applying MiXCR to the PCR reads. This sample yields 820,000 or so distinct CDR3 sequences, of which about 50% are seen a single time; approximately 4.4% belongs to the top ten. The receptor's source is a girl under 18 with multiple sclerosis. The sample taken for sequencing was blood.

CDR3 amino acids: CASSQLVLNTEAFF. CDR3 bases: TGTGCCAGCAGTCAACTCGTCCTGAACACTGAAGCTTTCTTT. This rearrangement joins TRBV6-6 to TRBJ1-1; D not resolved. Trimming pared 5 bases from V and 0 bases from J, leaving 10 bases between. The germline V gene has CDR1 MNHNY and CDR2 SVGAGI (reference sequence). This CDR3 has 14 amino acids.